The entry that follows covers one T cell receptor beta chain sequence. Its specificity is unknown. Data came from immunoSEQ multiplex PCR; TCRdb stores just in-frame clones and leaves some out. The repertoire holds about 170,000 clones, 86% seen once, with less than 3.5% in the top ten. This sample is part of a study of cytomegalovirus exposure and HLA in healthy donors. This CDR3 is built from 15 residues. Deletions cut 8 bases from V and 9 bases from J, with 23 bases between. CDR1 and CDR2 (germline): SGHDN, FVKESK. General observations from the study: Rare TCR sequences predominated, though certain public TCRs were found in many donors.

Specimen: PBMCs. V is TRBV14 and J is TRBJ2-1; D is perhaps TRBD2 (6 bases). This receptor was obtained from a man between 18 and 29 years old in good health and CMV-seropositive. Written as DNA, the CDR3 is TGTGCCAGCGGCCGGACCGGGACTCTCCACGCTGAGCAGTTCTTC. This encodes CASGRTGTLHAEQFF.